This is a list of T cell receptor beta chains from one sample in a study of long-term antiretroviral therapy in people with HIV. Sequencing used immunoSEQ multiplex PCR; TCRdb keeps in-frame clones, though not all of them. The table includes 11,000 to 15,000 clones, over 75% detected once. Sequencing was performed on unsorted PBMCs, taken 6.2 years after starting antiretroviral therapy. The origin of the receptors is a middle-aged man with HIV. The CDR3 runs from the conserved cysteine through the conserved F or W.

v_gene | CDR3aa
TRBV15 | CATRAEGVNTEAFF
TRBV29-1 | CSVDGSWGEKYQETQYF
TRBV5-1 | CASSSRGGDYEQYF
TRBV29-1 | CSVPGGSSYNEQFF
TRBV30 | CAWSPRTANTEAFF
TRBV4-2 | CASSQGRLSSYNEQFF
TRBV30 | CAWRPGQGDEKLFF
TRBV27 | CASSDTGDNEQFF
TRBV19 | CASSSAGDRGKSGYTF
TRBV5-4 | CASSRSPGRVLSGNTIYF
TRBV7-2 | CASSVYRGGYEQYF
TRBV10-3 | CAISESKENGELFF
TRBV7-3 | CASSLSTGSTGELFF
TRBV4-2 | CASSQKTITSGRAWEQFF
TRBV29-1 | CSVRDRGSGANVLTF
TRBV28 | CASSYGAGGDTQYF
TRBV28 | CASTPQGWGTDTQYF
TRBV27 | CASSWDSSYNEQFF
TRBV28 | CASSTGIGGYTF
TRBV5-1 | CASSSGLVLSRSSGANVLTF
TRBV11-3 | CASSFRSAATGELFF
TRBV7-2 | CASSPRPQETQYF
TRBV28 | CASSLWRGQSNQPQHF
TRBV27 | CASSFREYNEQFF